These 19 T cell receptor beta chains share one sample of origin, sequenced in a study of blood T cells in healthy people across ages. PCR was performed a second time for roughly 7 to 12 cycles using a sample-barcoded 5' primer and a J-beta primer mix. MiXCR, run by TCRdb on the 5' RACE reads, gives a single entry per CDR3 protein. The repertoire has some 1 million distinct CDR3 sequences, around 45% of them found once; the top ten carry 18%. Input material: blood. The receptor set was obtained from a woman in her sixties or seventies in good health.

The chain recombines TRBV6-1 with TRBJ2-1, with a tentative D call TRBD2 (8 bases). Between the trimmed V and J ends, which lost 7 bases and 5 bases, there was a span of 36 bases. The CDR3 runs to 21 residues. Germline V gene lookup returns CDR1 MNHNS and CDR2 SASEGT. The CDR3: CASNKRGPPGGTGGGHNEQFF. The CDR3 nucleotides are TGTGCCAGCAATAAAAGGGGCCCGCCAGGCGGTACGGGAGGGGGCCACAATGAGCAGTTCTTC.

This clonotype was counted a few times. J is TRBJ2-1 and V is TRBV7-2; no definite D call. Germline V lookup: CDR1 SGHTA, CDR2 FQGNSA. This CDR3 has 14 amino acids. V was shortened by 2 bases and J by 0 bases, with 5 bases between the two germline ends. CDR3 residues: CASSLRFSYNEQFF. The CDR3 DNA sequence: TGTGCCAGCAGCTTACGATTCTCCTACAATGAGCAGTTCTTC.

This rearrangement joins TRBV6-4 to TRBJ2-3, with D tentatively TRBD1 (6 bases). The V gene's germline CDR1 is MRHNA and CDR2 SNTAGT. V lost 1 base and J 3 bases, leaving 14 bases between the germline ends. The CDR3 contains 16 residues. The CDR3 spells CASSDYLGAGTDTQYF. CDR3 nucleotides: TGTGCCAGCAGTGACTATCTGGGGGCCGGAACAGATACGCAGTATTTT.

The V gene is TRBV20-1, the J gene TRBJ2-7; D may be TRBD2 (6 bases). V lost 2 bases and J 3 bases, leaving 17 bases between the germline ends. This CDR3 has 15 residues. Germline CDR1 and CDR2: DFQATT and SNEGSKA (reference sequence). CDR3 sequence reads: CSARTLGGVNYEQYF. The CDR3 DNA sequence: TGCAGTGCTAGAACCCTCGGGGGAGTCAACTACGAGCAGTACTTC.

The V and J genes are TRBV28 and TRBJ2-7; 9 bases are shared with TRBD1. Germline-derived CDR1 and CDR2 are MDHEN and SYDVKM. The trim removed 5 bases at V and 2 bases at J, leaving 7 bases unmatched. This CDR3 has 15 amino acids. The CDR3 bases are TGTGCCAGCAGTCTGATACGACAGGGGGCCTACGAGCAGTACTTC. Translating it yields CASSLIRQGAYEQYF.

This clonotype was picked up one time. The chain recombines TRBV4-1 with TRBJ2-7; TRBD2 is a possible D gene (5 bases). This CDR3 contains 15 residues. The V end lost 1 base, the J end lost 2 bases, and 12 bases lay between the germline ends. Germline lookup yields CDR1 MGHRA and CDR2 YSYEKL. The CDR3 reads CASSQVPDGTYEQYF. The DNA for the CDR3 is TGCGCCAGCAGCCAAGTGCCGGACGGGACCTACGAGCAGTACTTC.

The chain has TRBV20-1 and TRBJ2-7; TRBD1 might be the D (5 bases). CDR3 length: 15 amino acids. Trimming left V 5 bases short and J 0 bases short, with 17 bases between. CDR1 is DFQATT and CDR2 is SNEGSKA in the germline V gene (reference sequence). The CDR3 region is CSAPPSGLSSYEQYF. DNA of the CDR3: TGCAGTGCTCCCCCGTCAGGGCTTAGCTCCTACGAGCAGTACTTC.

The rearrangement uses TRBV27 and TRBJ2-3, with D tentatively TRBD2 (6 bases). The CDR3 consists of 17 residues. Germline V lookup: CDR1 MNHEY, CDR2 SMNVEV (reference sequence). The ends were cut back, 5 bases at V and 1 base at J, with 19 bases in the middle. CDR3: CASSPHWRGEGTDTQYF. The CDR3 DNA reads TGTGCCAGCAGTCCCCATTGGCGGGGAGAGGGCACAGATACGCAGTATTTT.

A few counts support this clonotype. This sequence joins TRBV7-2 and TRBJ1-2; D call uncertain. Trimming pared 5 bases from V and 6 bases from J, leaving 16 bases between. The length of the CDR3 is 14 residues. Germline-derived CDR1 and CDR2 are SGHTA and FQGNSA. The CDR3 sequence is CASSGPLGIDGYTF. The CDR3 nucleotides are TGTGCCAGCAGCGGTCCCTTGGGCATAGATGGCTACACCTTC.

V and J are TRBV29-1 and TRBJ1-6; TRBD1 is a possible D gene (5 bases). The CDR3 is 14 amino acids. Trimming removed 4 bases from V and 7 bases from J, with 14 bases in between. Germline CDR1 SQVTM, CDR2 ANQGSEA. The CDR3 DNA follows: TGCAGCGTTGTGGTCGGGGCGGGGAATTCACCCCTCCACTTT. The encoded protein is CSVVVGAGNSPLHF.

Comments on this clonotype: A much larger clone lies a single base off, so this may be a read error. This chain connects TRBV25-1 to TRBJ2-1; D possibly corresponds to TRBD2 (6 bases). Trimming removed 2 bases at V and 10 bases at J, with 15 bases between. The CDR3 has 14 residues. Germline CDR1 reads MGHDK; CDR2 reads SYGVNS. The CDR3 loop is CASSEPGSGYEQFF. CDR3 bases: TGTGCCAGCAGTGAACCCGGGAGTGGGTACGAGCAGTTCTTC.

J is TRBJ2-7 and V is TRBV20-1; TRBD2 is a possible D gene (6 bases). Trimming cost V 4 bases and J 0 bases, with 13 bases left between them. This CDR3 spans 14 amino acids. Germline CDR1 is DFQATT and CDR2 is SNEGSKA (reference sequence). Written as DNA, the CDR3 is TGCAGTGCTATAGAGGCGGGGAGCTCCTACGAGCAGTACTTC. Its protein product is CSAIEAGSSYEQYF.

The CDR3 region has the DNA TGCAGTGCCCCGACTAGCGGGTATACCTACAATGAGCAGTTCTTC. It is translated as CSAPTSGYTYNEQFF. The chain carries TRBV20-1 and TRBJ2-1; 10 nucleotides line up with TRBD2. This CDR3 contains 15 residues. The germline V gene encodes CDR1 DFQATT and CDR2 SNEGSKA (reference sequence). Germline trimming cut 6 bases from V and 2 bases from J; bases unmatched to any gene: 7.

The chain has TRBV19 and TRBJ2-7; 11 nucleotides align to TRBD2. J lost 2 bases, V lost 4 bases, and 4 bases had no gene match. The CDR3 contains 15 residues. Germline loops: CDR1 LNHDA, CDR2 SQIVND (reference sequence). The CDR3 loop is CASSKLAGETYEQYF. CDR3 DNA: TGTGCCAGTAGTAAACTAGCGGGAGAGACCTACGAGCAGTACTTC.

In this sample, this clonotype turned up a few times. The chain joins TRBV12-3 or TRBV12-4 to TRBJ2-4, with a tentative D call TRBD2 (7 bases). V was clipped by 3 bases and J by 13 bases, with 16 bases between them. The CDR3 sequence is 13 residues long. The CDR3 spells CASSFSGAGEQYF. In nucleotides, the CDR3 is TGTGCCAGCAGTTTCTCGGGGGCGGGGGAGCAGTACTTC.

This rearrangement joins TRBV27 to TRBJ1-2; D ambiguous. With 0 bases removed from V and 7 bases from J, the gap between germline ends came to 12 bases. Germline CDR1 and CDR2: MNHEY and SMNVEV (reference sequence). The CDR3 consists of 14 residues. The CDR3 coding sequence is TGTGCCAGCAGTTTATCGCGAGCAGGAAGTGGCTACACCTTC. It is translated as CASSLSRAGSGYTF.

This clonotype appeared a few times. CDR3 loop: CASSQVTGGNYNEQFF. DNA for the CDR3: TGTGCCAGCAGCCAAGTTACCGGGGGTAACTACAATGAGCAGTTCTTC. This chain joins TRBV3-1 and TRBJ2-1; D possibly corresponds to TRBD2 (6 bases). The CDR3 runs 16 residues. Trimming took off 1 base at V and 3 bases at J, with 13 bases between the two ends. Germline CDR1 is LGHDT and CDR2 is YNNKEL (reference sequence).

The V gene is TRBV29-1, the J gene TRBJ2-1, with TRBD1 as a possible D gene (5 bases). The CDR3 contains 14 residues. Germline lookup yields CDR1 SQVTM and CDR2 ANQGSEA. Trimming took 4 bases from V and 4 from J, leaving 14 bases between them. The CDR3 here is CSVVRRGYYNEQFF. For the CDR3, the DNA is TGCAGCGTTGTAAGAAGGGGCTATTACAATGAGCAGTTCTTC.

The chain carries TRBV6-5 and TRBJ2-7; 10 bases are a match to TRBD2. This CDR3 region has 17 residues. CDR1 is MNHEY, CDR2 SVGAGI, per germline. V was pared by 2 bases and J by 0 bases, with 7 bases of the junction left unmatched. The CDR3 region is CASSYEGSGRTSYEQYF. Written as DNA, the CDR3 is TGTGCCAGCAGTTACGAGGGTAGCGGGAGGACCTCCTACGAGCAGTACTTC.